This T cell receptor beta chain was identified during a study of T cells in localized non-small cell lung cancer. Overall study findings and caveats: Increased T cell density in blood showed an association with longer overall survival.

Of note for this clone: The antigen is not known.

Produced via immunoSEQ multiplex PCR; TCRdb's table is partial and in-frame only. The sample contains tens of thousands of clones, around 79% of which appear only once. CDR1 SGHRS and CDR2 YFSETQ come from the germline V gene. The CDR3 contains 12 residues. The V and J ends lost 7 bases and 5 bases, in that order; junction bases with no gene match: 5. The TCR comes from a male donor aged 60 or older with stage III squamous cell lung carcinoma. The V call is TRBV5-1, the J call TRBJ2-7; 8 bases line up with TRBD1. The material sequenced was peripheral blood, taken before any cancer treatment. The CDR3 protein is CASAGQGNEQYF. CDR3 bases: TGCGCCAGCGCAGGACAGGGTAACGAGCAGTACTTC.